The subject of this entry is one T cell receptor (beta chain). Some 27,000 T cell genomes, or around 200 ng DNA, went into the sorted-subset replicate PCRs. Sequencing used immunoSEQ multiplex PCR; TCRdb keeps in-frame clones, though not all of them. Of about 2,500,000 clones listed, 90% to 95% were seen once; the top ten hold over 0.12%. This CDR3 contains 16 residues. Trimming removed 4 bases at V and 1 base at J, with 16 bases between. CDR1 and CDR2 from the germline V gene are MNHNS and SASEGT. All participating donors were Caucasian adults from Nashville, Tennessee. The record originates from a study of shared clonotypes between healthy human individuals.

The J gene is TRBJ1-1, the V gene TRBV6-1; D might be TRBD1 (5 bases). The receptor comes from a man aged 18 to 30 in good health. The material sequenced was naive CD4+ T cells sorted from blood. Subset of the sample: CD45RA+ positively selected. The CDR3 spells CASSGRIGGRNTEAFF. The CDR3 bases are TGTGCCAGCAGTGGGAGAATTGGGGGGAGGAACACTGAAGCTTTCTTT.